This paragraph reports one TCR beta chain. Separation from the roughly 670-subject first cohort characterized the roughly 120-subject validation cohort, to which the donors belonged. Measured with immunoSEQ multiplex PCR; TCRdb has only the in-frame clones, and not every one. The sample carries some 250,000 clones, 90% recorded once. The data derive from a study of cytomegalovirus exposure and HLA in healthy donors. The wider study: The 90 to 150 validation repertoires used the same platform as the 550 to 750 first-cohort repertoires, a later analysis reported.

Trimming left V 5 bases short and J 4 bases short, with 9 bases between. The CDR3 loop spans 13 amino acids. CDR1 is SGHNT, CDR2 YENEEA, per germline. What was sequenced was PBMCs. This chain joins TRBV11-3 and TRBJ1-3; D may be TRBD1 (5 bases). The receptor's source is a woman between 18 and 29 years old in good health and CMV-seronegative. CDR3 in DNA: TGTGCCAGCAGCCCAGGGCTGGGAAACACCATATATTTT. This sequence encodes CASSPGLGNTIYF.